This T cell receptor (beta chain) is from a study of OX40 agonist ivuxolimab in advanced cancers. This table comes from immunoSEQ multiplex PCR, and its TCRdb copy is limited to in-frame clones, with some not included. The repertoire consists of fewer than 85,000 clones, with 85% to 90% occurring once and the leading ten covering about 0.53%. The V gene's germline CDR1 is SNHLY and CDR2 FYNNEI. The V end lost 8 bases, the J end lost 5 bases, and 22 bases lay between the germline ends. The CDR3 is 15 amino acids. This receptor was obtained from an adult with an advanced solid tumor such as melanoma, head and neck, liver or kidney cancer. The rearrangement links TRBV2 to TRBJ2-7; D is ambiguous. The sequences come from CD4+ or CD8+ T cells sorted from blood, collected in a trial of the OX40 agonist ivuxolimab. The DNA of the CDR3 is TGTGCCAGCGCCATGACCCGCCCTGCGAGCGACGAGCAGTACTTC. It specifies CASAMTRPASDEQYF. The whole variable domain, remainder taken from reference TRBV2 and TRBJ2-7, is EPEVTQTPSHQVTQMGQEVILRCVPISNHLYFYWYRQILGQKVEFLVSFYNNEISEKSEIFDDQFSVERPDGSNFTLKIRSTKLEDSAMYFCASAMTRPASDEQYFGPGTRLTVT.